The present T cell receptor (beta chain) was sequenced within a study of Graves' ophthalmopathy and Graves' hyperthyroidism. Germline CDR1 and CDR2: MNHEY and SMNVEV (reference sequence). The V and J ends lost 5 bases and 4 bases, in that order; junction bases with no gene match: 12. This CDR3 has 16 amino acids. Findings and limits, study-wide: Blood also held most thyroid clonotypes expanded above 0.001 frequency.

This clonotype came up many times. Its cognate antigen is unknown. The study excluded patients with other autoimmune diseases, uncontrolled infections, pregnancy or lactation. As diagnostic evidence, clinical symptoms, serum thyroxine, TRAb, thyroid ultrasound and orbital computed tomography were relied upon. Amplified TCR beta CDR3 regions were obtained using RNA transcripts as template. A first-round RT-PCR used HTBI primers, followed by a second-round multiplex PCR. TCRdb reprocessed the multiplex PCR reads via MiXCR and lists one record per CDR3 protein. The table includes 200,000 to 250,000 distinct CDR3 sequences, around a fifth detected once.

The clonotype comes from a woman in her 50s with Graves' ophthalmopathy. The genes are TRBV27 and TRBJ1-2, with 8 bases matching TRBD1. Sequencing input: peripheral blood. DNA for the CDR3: TGTGCCAGCAGTGCTTACCCCGGACAGGGCGGCTATGGCTACACCTTC. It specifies CASSAYPGQGGYGYTF.